This T cell receptor (beta chain) was documented in a study of T cells in Graves' hyperthyroidism and ophthalmopathy. Study conclusions and caveats: Ophthalmopathy was told apart from stable hyperthyroidism by a 13 V-J model.

CDR3 length: 15 amino acids. Per the germline V gene, CDR1 is MNHEY and CDR2 is SMNVEV (reference sequence). J lost 5 bases, V lost 1 base, and 7 bases had no gene match. TCR beta CDR3 region amplification was performed from RNA transcripts. The HTBI primer set drove a first-round RT-PCR of the TCR CDR3. TCRdb called the multiplex PCR reads again in MiXCR, with one record for every CDR3 protein. The sample has about 640,000 distinct CDR3 sequences, less than 25% seen once. The table lists this clonotype with a few counts. Its antigen remains unidentified. The V and J genes are TRBV27 and TRBJ1-1, with 7 bases fitting TRBD1. This clonotype was sampled from a man younger than 45 with Graves' ophthalmopathy. The sample consisted of blood. CDR3 DNA sequence: TGTGCCAGCAGTTTATACCAGGGGGGAGGGACTGAAGCTTTCTTT. Its protein is CASSLYQGGGTEAFF.